The 12 T cell receptor beta chains in this list originate from one sample, sequenced in a study of T cell changes during pregnancy in multiple sclerosis. Profiling relied on immunoSEQ multiplex PCR, and the TCRdb table lists in-frame clones only, not all of them. The sample lists 65,000 to 75,000 clones, roughly nine tenths occurring once. The material was peripheral blood, obtained in the second trimester of pregnancy. The receptors were sampled from a female donor with multiple sclerosis, enrolled in a pregnancy study.

This clone was seen only once. The chain uses TRBV30 and TRBJ1-2, with D perhaps TRBD1 (6 bases). The length of the CDR3 is 13 residues. Trimming cost V 3 bases and J 8 bases, with 16 bases left between them. CDR1 GTSNPN and CDR2 SVGIG come from the germline V gene (reference sequence). CDR3 in DNA: TGTGCCTGGAGGGTTCGCGCAGGGGAGGGCTACACCTTC. Amino acids: CAWRVRAGEGYTF.

V usage is TRBV7-8 and J usage is TRBJ1-1; 7 bases are shared with TRBD1. V was clipped by 8 bases and J by 1 base; unmatched bases: 10. CDR3 length equals 15 residues. Germline V gives CDR1 SGHVS, CDR2 FQNEAQ. CDR3 DNA sequence: TGTGCCAGCGGCCGCGGTACAGGGGAGAACACTGAAGCTTTCTTT. This encodes CASGRGTGENTEAFF.

V and J are TRBV6-1 and TRBJ2-7; 8 bases map to TRBD1. The germline gives CDR1 MNHNS, CDR2 SASEGT. V lost 1 base and J lost 0; bases outside the gene matches: 2. The CDR3 is made up of 15 amino acids. The CDR3 loop is CASSEEQGGSYEQYF. The CDR3, as DNA: TGTGCCAGCAGTGAAGAACAGGGGGGCTCCTACGAGCAGTACTTC.

The rearrangement uses TRBV19 and TRBJ1-5; possibly TRBD1 for D (5 bases). CDR3 length: 17 amino acids. Trimming cost V 1 base and J 0 bases, with 13 bases left between them. The germline V gene encodes CDR1 LNHDA and CDR2 SQIVND (reference sequence). The CDR3 spells CASSIGAGTYSNQPQHF. For the CDR3, the DNA is TGTGCCAGTAGTATAGGGGCAGGGACTTATAGCAATCAGCCCCAGCATTTT.

This rearrangement joins TRBV4-2 to TRBJ2-5, with D maybe TRBD2 (6 bases). V lost 0 bases to trimming and J lost 1 base, with 9 bases between them. The CDR3 length is 15 residues. The germline V gene encodes CDR1 LGHNA and CDR2 YNFKEQ. Here the CDR3 DNA reads TGTGCCAGCAGCCAAGATGCGGGATCCCAAGAGACCCAGTACTTC. Encoded protein: CASSQDAGSQETQYF.

This chain connects TRBV7-9 to TRBJ2-3, with 7 bases matching TRBD2. V shed 4 bases and J 2 bases; nucleotides not matched to a gene: 3. Germline V gene data show CDR1 as SEHNR and CDR2 as FQNEAQ (reference sequence). The CDR3 has 14 amino acids. The CDR3 nucleotides are TGTGCCAGCAGCTCCAGCGGGAACACAGATACGCAGTATTTT. The encoded protein is CASSSSGNTDTQYF.

V usage is TRBV7-3 and J usage is TRBJ2-5; 7 positions agree with TRBD2. Germline CDR1 and CDR2: SGHTA and FQGTGA. The CDR3 loop spans 14 amino acids. The junction had 4 bases not matched to a gene; V was cut back by 5 bases and J by 1 base. The CDR3: CASSPGTTQETQYF. DNA of the CDR3: TGTGCCAGCAGCCCCGGGACTACCCAAGAGACCCAGTACTTC.

This chain uses TRBV14 with TRBJ1-1; D perhaps matches TRBD1 (5 bases). Per germline, CDR1 SGHDN and CDR2 FVKESK. The CDR3 totals 15 residues. Trimming removed 5 bases from V and 4 bases from J, with 17 bases in between. In nucleotides, the CDR3 is TGTGCCAGCAGCGAGCTCGGGGGGGTCTCCACTGAAGCTTTCTTT. Translating it yields CASSELGGVSTEAFF.

The chain is built from TRBV11-2 and TRBJ1-2, with 7 nucleotides matching TRBD1. CDR1 and CDR2 (germline): SGHAT, FQNNGV. The CDR3 is 13 residues long. The junction had 9 bases not matched to a gene; V was cut back by 6 bases and J by 8 bases. The CDR3 DNA follows: TGTGCCAGCAGGACCCCGGGGACAGAAGGCTACACCTTC. Translated: CASRTPGTEGYTF.

The chain has TRBV7-8 and TRBJ2-2; 8 bases match TRBD1. CDR1 is SGHVS, CDR2 FQNEAQ, per germline. Trimming removed 0 bases from V and 6 bases from J; junction bases left unmatched: 3. CDR3 length equals 15 residues. CDR3 DNA: TGTGCCAGCAGCTTAGCGACAGGGGAGGCCGGGGAGCTGTTTTTT. Encoded protein: CASSLATGEAGELFF.

V usage is TRBV7-6 and J usage is TRBJ2-3, with 9 bases fitting TRBD2. The germline V gene encodes CDR1 SGHVS and CDR2 FNYEAQ. The CDR3 contains 15 residues. V gave up 3 bases and J gave up 4 bases; unmatched junction bases: 5. DNA for the CDR3: TGTGCCAGCAGCTTGGTAGCGGGAGTTGCAGATACGCAGTATTTT. Translated, it gives CASSLVAGVADTQYF.

The chain is built from TRBV6-4 and TRBJ1-5, with TRBD1 matching 10 bases. The trim removed 2 bases at V and 6 bases at J, leaving 7 bases unmatched. The germline gives CDR1 MRHNA, CDR2 SNTAGT. This CDR3 comprises 16 residues. CDR3 in amino acids: CASSDRDRGVTQPQHF. CDR3 coding DNA: TGTGCCAGCAGTGACCGGGACAGGGGAGTGACTCAGCCCCAGCATTTT.